Shown below are 5 T cell receptor beta chains from a single sample sequenced in a study of CD8 T cells in Susac syndrome. With random hexamers, reverse transcription was performed on roughly 0.5 to 1 ug of RNA. TCRdb independently ran MiXCR on the immunoSEQ multiplex PCR reads; one entry per CDR3 protein. The data hold some 450,000 distinct CDR3 sequences, with approximately 89% observed a single time. Source material: CD8+ T cells from PBMCs. The receptors derive from a human donor with multiple sclerosis.

The chain couples TRBV10-2 to TRBJ2-7, with 11 bases fitting TRBD2. Per the germline V gene, CDR1 is WSHSY and CDR2 is SAAADI. The ends lost 6 bases at V and 3 bases at J; junction bases unmatched: 13. The CDR3 covers 17 residues. The CDR3 DNA reads TGCGCCAGCAGCACATATGGGAGTAGCGGGAGGGGCTACGAGCAGTACTTC. Translating gives CASSTYGSSGRGYEQYF.

This chain connects TRBV27 to TRBJ2-4; D is unclear. Germline V gene data show CDR1 as MNHEY and CDR2 as SMNVEV (reference sequence). V was pared by 1 base and J by 0 bases, with 16 bases between. The CDR3 length is 18 residues. CDR3 protein: CASSLFGSTILAKNIQYF. CDR3 sequence (DNA): TGTGCCAGCAGTTTATTTGGCTCAACTATTCTAGCCAAAAACATTCAGTACTTC.

The chain joins TRBV29-1 to TRBJ1-1; possibly TRBD1 for D (6 bases). Germline-derived CDR1 and CDR2 are SQVTM and ANQGSEA. Trimming took 6 bases from V and 6 from J, leaving 17 bases between them. This CDR3 has 13 amino acids. The CDR3 reads CSVWGHRDPEAFF. In DNA form, the CDR3 reads TGCAGCGTCTGGGGCCACAGGGATCCTGAAGCTTTCTTT.

This clonotype was detected once. The chain carries TRBV13 and TRBJ2-1; 10 bases are a match to TRBD1. Trimming at V came to 7 bases and at J to 5 bases, leaving 5 bases not matched to a gene. Germline CDR1 is PRHDT and CDR2 is FYEKMQ (reference sequence). The CDR3 is 14 residues long. The CDR3 is CASTAGTGDNEQFF. CDR3 DNA: TGTGCCAGCACCGCCGGGACAGGGGACAATGAGCAGTTCTTC.

V is TRBV19 and J is TRBJ2-2; no clear D gene. The CDR3 has 12 amino acids. CDR1 is LNHDA, CDR2 SQIVND, per germline (reference sequence). V lost 7 bases and J lost 1, with 4 bases in between. The CDR3 region has the DNA TGTGCCAGTAAACGGAACACCGGGGAGCTGTTTTTT. Amino acids: CASKRNTGELFF.